This T cell receptor (beta chain) came from a study of blood T cell repertoires in COVID-19 (TCRdb year 2020). With respect to the entire study: The collaborator samples originated in the United States, Italy and Spain and spanned the acute and convalescent phases of COVID-19. The prospective study material was composed of cDNA or gDNA derived from T cells, B-cell-depleted T cells, or PBMCs. Subjects who had been exposed to COVID-19, were actively infected with it, or had recovered from it provided the deeply sampled blood TCRbeta repertoires that made up the dataset. A freely available public database, intended as a resource for researchers studying the immune response to SARS-CoV-2, is where the repertoires were released. The samples were drawn from the first 160 participants of the ongoing ImmuneRACE study and from over 950 subjects provided by 6 global collaborators. The sample metadata nearly always contained a de-identified subject ID, COVID-19 status, age in years and sex. Where HLA class I and class II types were available, the types were taken from metadata supplied by the sample provider, not from assay-based typing. Broad study findings and their caveats: The quantity of clinical and demographic metadata differed by source and by participant and was supplied without curation.

TCRbeta CDR3 regions were amplified from genomic DNA using the immunoSEQ Assay, a bias-controlled multiplex PCR. The study's processing was this. Within the assay, amplification of reference gene primers was used to estimate how many nucleated cells each sample contained. To quantify the absolute abundance of each unique TCRbeta CDR3 rearrangement, sequence reads were collapsed and filtered. Productive Simpson clonality was computed per sample as the square root of Simpson's diversity index over productive rearrangements. The clones in this table, taken by TCRdb from immuneACCESS, are in-frame only. Not every clone is retained; where verified, under half of the shortfall comes from an unresolved V gene, and the cause of the rest is unknown. The V and J calls and clone size come from that table; D and trimming were worked out from the DNA. The sample table shows some 110,000 clones, and about 86% are seen once. Less than 45% of the sample is in the top ten clones.

Whole blood was collected in K2EDTA tubes by collaborating institutions according to the institutions' own protocols. For TCRbeta analysis, collaborators shipped samples in one of three forms: frozen whole blood, isolated PBMCs, or DNA extracted from either of those sample types. To note about this clone: Its cognate antigen has yet to be identified. Nothing much larger sits one base from this clone, and base qualities are not available.

The sequence derives from a man at least 80 years old with acute or convalescent COVID-19. Sequences were obtained from peripheral blood.

At the DNA level, the sequence is TGTGCCAGTAGTTTCGGACTAGCGTCCGAGCAGTACTTC. This gives the protein CASSFGLASEQYF. The V and J segments used are TRBV19 and TRBJ2-7; 9 middle bases align to TRBD2. Taken from cysteine to phenylalanine, the CDR3 has 13 residues. The DNA shown is the 39-base CDR3, in frame from base 1. Clipping removes 5 bases from V and 6 bases from J, with 5 as the unmatched junction base count. CDR1 and CDR2, looked up from the germline V gene (reference sequence), are LNHDA and SQIVND.